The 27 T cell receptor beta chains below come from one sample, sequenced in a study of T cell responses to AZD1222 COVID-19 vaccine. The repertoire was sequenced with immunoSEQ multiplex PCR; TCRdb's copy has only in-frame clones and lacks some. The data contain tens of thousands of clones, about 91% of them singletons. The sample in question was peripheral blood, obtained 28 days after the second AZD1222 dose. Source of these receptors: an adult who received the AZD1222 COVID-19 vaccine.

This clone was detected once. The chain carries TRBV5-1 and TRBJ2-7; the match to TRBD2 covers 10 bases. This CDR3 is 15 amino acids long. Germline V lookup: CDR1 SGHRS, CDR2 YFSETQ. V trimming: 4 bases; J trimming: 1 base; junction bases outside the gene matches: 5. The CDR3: CASSPGLAPSYEQYV. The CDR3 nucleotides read TGCGCCAGCAGCCCGGGACTAGCGCCTTCCTACGAGCAGTACGTC.

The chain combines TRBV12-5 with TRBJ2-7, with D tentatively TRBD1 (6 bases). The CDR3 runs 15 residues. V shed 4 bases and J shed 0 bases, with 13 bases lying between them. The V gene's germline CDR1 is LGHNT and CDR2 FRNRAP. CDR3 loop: CASGYTGYSSYEQYV. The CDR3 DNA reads TGTGCTAGTGGTTATACAGGGTATTCCTCCTACGAGCAGTACGTC.

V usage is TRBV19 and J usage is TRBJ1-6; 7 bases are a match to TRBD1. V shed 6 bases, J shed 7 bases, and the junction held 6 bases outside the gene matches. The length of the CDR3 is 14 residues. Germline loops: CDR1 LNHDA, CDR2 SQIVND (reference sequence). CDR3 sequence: CASSGQGGNSPLHF. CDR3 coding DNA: TGTGCCAGTAGCGGGCAGGGGGGGAATTCACCCCTCCACTTT. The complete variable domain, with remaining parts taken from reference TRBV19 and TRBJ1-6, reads DGGITQSPKYLFRKEGQNVTLSCEQNLNHDAMYWYRQDPGQGLRLIYYSQIVNDFQKGDIAEGYSVSREKKESFPLTVTSAQKNPTAFYLCASSGQGGNSPLHFGNGTRLTVT.

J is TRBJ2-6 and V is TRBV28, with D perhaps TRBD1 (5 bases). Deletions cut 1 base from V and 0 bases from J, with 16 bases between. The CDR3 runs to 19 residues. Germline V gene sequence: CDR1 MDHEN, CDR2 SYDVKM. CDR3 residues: CASSLFTQTANSGANVLTF. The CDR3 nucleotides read TGTGCCAGCAGTTTATTTACCCAGACAGCTAACTCTGGGGCCAACGTCCTGACTTTC.

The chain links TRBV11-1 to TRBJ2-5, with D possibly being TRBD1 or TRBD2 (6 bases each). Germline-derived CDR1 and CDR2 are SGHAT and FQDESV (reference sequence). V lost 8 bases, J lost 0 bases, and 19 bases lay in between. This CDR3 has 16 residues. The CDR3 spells CASAMGGHQYQETQYF. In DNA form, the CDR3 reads TGTGCCAGCGCAATGGGGGGACATCAGTACCAAGAGACCCAGTACTTC.

CDR3 protein: CASSLPGAGEAFF. DNA for the CDR3: TGTGCCAGCAGCTTACCCGGGGCAGGAGAAGCTTTCTTT. The chain has TRBV11-2 and TRBJ1-1, with D possibly matching TRBD1 (5 bases). CDR1 is SGHAT, CDR2 FQNNGV, per germline. This CDR3 is 13 amino acids long. Deletions cut 2 bases from V and 8 bases from J, with 12 bases between.

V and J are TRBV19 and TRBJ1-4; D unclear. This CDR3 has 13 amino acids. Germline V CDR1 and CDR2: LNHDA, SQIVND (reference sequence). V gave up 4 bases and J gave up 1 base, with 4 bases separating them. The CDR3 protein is CASSTGTNEKLFF. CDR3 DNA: TGTGCCAGTAGTACGGGAACTAATGAAAAACTGTTTTTT. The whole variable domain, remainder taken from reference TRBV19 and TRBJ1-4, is DGGITQSPKYLFRKEGQNVTLSCEQNLNHDAMYWYRQDPGQGLRLIYYSQIVNDFQKGDIAEGYSVSREKKESFPLTVTSAQKNPTAFYLCASSTGTNEKLFFGSGTQLSVL.

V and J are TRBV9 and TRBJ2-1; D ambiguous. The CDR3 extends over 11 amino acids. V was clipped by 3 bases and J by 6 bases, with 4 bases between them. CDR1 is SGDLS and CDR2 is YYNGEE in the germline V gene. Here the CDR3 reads CASSASNEQFF. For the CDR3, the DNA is TGTGCCAGCAGCGCCAGCAATGAGCAGTTCTTC.

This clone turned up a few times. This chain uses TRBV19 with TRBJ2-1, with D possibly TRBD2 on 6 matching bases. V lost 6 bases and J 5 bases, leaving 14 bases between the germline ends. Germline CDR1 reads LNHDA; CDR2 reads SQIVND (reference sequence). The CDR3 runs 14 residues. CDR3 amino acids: CASRIGGVNNEQFF. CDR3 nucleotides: TGTGCCAGTAGGATCGGGGGAGTTAACAATGAGCAGTTCTTC.

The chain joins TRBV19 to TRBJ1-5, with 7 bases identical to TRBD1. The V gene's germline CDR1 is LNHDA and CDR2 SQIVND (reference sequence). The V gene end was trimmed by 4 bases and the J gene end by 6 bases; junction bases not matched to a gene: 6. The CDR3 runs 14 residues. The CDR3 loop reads CASSTQGSGQPQHF. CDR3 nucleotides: TGTGCCAGTAGTACACAGGGGTCAGGTCAGCCCCAGCATTTT.

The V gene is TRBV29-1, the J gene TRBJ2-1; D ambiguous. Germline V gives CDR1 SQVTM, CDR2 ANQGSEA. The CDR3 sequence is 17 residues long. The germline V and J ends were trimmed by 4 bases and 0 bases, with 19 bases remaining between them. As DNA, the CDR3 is TGCAGCGTTGTGTCGGGTCTTGGGATTGGCTCCTACAATGAGCAGTTCTTC. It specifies CSVVSGLGIGSYNEQFF.

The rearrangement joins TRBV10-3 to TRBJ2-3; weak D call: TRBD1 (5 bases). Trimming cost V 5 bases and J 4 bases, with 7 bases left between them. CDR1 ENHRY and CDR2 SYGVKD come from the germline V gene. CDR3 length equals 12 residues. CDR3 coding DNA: TGTGCCATCAGTTTACAGGCAGATACGCAGTATTTT. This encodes CAISLQADTQYF.

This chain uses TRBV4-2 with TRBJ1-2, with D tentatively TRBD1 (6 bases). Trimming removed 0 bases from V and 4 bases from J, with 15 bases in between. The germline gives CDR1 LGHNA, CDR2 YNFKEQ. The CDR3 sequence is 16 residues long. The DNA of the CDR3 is TGTGCCAGCAGCCAAGACTTGACGGACAGAGCCTATGGCTACACCTTC. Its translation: CASSQDLTDRAYGYTF.

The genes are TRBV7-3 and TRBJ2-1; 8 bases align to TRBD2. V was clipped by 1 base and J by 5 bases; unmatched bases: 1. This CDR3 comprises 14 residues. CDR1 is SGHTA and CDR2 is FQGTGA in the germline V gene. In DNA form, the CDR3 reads TGTGCCAGCAGCTTAAAGCGGGAGAACAATGAGCAGTTCTTC. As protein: CASSLKRENNEQFF.

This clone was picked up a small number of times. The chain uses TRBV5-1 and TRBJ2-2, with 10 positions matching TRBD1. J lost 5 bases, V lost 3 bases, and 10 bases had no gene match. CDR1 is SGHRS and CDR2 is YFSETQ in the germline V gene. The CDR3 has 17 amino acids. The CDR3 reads CASSSGQGPSGTGELFF. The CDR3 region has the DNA TGCGCCAGCAGCTCGGGACAGGGGCCTTCTGGGACCGGGGAGCTGTTTTTT.

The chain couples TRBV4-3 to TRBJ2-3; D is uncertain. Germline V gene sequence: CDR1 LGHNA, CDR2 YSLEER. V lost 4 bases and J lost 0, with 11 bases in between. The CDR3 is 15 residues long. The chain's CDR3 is CASSRRTDSTDTQYF. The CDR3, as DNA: TGCGCCAGCAGCCGCCGGACGGATAGCACAGATACGCAGTATTTT.

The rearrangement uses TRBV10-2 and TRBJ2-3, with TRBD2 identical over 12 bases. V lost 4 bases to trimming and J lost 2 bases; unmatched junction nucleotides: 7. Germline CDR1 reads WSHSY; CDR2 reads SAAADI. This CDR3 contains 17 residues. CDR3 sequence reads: CASSGLAGAYITDTQYF. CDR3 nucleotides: TGCGCCAGCAGTGGACTAGCGGGGGCGTACATCACAGATACGCAGTATTTT.

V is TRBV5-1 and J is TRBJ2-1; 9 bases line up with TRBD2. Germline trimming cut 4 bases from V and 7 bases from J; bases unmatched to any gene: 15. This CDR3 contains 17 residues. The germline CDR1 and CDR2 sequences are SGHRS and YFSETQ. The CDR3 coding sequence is TGCGCCAGCAGCGTAACTCATAGGCGGGGGGGCGGAAATGAGCAGTTCTTC. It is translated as CASSVTHRRGGGNEQFF.

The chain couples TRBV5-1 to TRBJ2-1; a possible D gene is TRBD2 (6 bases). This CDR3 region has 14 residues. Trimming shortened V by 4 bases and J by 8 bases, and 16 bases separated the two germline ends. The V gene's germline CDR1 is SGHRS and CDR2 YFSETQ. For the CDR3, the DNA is TGCGCCAGCAGCGTGGGCGGGCCGGGGGATGAGCAGTTCTTC. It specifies CASSVGGPGDEQFF.

The CDR3 reads CASSVRDRVGAFF. In DNA form, the CDR3 reads TGTGCCAGCAGCGTCAGGGACAGGGTAGGCGCTTTCTTT. The chain joins TRBV11-2 to TRBJ1-1; TRBD1 matches at 9 bases. The CDR3 runs to 13 residues. V gave up 5 bases and J gave up 11 bases; unmatched junction bases: 9. Germline V gives CDR1 SGHAT, CDR2 FQNNGV.

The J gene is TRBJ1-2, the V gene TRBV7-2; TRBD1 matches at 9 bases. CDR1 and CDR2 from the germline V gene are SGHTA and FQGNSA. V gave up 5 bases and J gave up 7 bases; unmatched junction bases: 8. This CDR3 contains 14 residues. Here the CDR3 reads CASSHPGQGFGYTF. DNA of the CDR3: TGTGCCAGCAGCCACCCGGGACAGGGCTTTGGCTACACCTTC. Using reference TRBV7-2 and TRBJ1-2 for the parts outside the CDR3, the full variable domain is GAGVSQSPSNKVTEKGKDVELRCDPISGHTALYWYRQSLGQGLEFLIYFQGNSAPDKSGLPSDRFSAERTGGSVSTLTIQRTQQEDSAVYLCASSHPGQGFGYTFGSGTRLTVV.

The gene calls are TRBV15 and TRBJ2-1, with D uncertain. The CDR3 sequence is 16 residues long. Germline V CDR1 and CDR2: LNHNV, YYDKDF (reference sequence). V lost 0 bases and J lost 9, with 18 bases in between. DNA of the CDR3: TGTGCCACCAGCAGAGATGAAGAGGTTGGGTGGGGTGAGCAGTTCTTC. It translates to CATSRDEEVGWGEQFF.

CDR3 DNA: TGCGCCAGCAGCTTGGCCGGGACAGGGGTCGACATTCAGTACTTC. Protein: CASSLAGTGVDIQYF. The chain recombines TRBV5-1 with TRBJ2-4; 10 nucleotides match TRBD1. Germline trimming cut 0 bases from V and 8 bases from J; bases unmatched to any gene: 5. CDR3 length: 15 amino acids. CDR1 is SGHRS, CDR2 YFSETQ, per germline.

Here the CDR3 DNA reads TGTGCCAGCAGTTACTCAAGGGGCGATTCACCCCTCCACTTT. Amino acid sequence: CASSYSRGDSPLHF. The chain carries TRBV6-5 and TRBJ1-6; perhaps TRBD1 as D (5 bases). Germline loops: CDR1 MNHEY, CDR2 SVGAGI. Trimming stripped 0 bases from V and 8 bases from J, with 8 bases between. The CDR3 is 14 amino acids.

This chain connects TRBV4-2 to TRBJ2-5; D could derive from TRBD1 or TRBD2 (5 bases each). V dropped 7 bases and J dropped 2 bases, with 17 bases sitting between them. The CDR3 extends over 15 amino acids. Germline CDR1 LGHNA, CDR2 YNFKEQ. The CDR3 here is CASNRDPLVQETQYF. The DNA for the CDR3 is TGTGCCAGCAACCGGGACCCCCTGGTTCAAGAGACCCAGTACTTC.

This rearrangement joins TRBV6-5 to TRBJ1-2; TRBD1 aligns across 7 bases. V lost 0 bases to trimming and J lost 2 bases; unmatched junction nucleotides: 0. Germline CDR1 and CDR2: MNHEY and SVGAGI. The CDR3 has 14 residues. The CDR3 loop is CASSYSQGNYGYTF. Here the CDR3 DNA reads TGTGCCAGCAGTTACTCACAGGGGAACTATGGCTACACCTTC.

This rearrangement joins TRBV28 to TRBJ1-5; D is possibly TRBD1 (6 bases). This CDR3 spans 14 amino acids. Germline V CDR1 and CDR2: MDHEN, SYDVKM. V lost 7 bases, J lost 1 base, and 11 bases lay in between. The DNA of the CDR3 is TGTGCCAGCACCGAACAGGGAAGCAATCAGCCCCAGCATTTT. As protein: CASTEQGSNQPQHF.